These 15 T cell receptor beta chains share one sample of origin, sequenced in a study of blood T cells in healthy people across ages. Next came a second PCR, run for about 7 to 12 cycles, which used a sample-barcoded 5' primer along with a J-beta primer mix. One entry per CDR3 protein, called by TCRdb with MiXCR from the 5' RACE reads. The sample holds around 2 million distinct CDR3 sequences, approximately 39% seen once. The sequenced sample consisted of blood. The receptors come from a human donor in good health.

This chain connects TRBV20-1 to TRBJ1-6; TRBD1 matches at 9 bases. The CDR3 consists of 14 residues. Germline assignment: CDR1 DFQATT and CDR2 SNEGSKA (reference sequence). The ends lost 3 bases at V and 8 bases at J; junction bases unmatched: 5. The chain's CDR3 is CSASGTGIYSPLHF. As DNA, the CDR3 is TGCAGTGCTAGTGGGACAGGGATTTATTCACCCCTCCACTTT.

V gene TRBV20-1 combines with J gene TRBJ1-2; 7 bases are shared with TRBD1. Germline V gene sequence: CDR1 DFQATT, CDR2 SNEGSKA (reference sequence). Unmatched junction bases numbered 13, after V lost 6 bases and J lost 12 bases. This CDR3 is built from 12 residues. The CDR3 DNA is TGCAGTGCAAATGACAGGGTTTTTGGGCACACCTTC. This gives the protein CSANDRVFGHTF.

The rearrangement links TRBV7-2 to TRBJ2-2; D not resolved. Trimming removed 1 base at V and 1 base at J, with 7 bases between. CDR1 and CDR2 (germline): SGHTA, FQGNSA. The CDR3 covers 15 residues. DNA of the CDR3: TGTGCCAGCAGCTTAGTCCCCGGGAACACCGGGGAGCTGTTTTTT. This translates into CASSLVPGNTGELFF.

The chain has TRBV20-1 and TRBJ2-2; possibly TRBD2 for D (5 bases). This CDR3 is 15 amino acids long. Germline CDR1 reads DFQATT; CDR2 reads SNEGSKA (reference sequence). Trimming shortened V by 0 bases and J by 3 bases, and 11 bases separated the two germline ends. CDR3 in DNA: TGCAGTGCTAGAGATAGGAGGACCTACACCGGGGAGCTGTTTTTT. Translation gives CSARDRRTYTGELFF.

This chain connects TRBV20-1 to TRBJ2-1, with D tentatively TRBD2 (5 bases). Germline V gene lookup returns CDR1 DFQATT and CDR2 SNEGSKA (reference sequence). The ends were cut back, 4 bases at V and 4 bases at J, with 23 bases in the middle. The CDR3 is made up of 17 amino acids. The CDR3 bases are TGCAGTGCTATAGTGAGGGCCGGCCATGTGTGGTACAATGAGCAGTTCTTC. It encodes CSAIVRAGHVWYNEQFF.

V and J are TRBV4-1 and TRBJ1-1; 7 bases line up with TRBD1. CDR1 MGHRA and CDR2 YSYEKL come from the germline V gene. This CDR3 is built from 16 residues. J lost 2 bases, V lost 4 bases, and 10 bases had no gene match. The CDR3, as DNA: TGCGCCAGCAGCCCTCCGGGAGGGGGCCTTAACACTGAAGCTTTCTTT. This translates into CASSPPGGGLNTEAFF.

This chain joins TRBV29-1 and TRBJ2-3; the match to TRBD2 covers 8 bases. Germline CDR1 SQVTM, CDR2 ANQGSEA. This CDR3 is built from 15 residues. J lost 2 bases, V lost 2 bases, and 6 bases had no gene match. The CDR3 sequence: CSVEFTGGATDTQYF. The CDR3, as DNA: TGCAGCGTTGAATTTACCGGGGGGGCCACAGATACGCAGTATTTT.

This chain joins TRBV9 and TRBJ1-4, with a tentative D call TRBD1 (5 bases). V was clipped by 2 bases and J by 8 bases, with 22 bases between them. This CDR3 spans 17 amino acids. Germline values: CDR1 SGDLS, CDR2 YYNGEE. The CDR3, as DNA: TGTGCCAGCAGCGTGGGTGCAGGGTATACTCTCGGGGAAAAACTGTTTTTT. It is translated as CASSVGAGYTLGEKLFF.

This clonotype has ten or more counts. This chain connects TRBV20-1 to TRBJ1-2, with D tentatively TRBD1 (6 bases). The CDR3 length is 14 residues. V was pared by 3 bases and J by 6 bases, with 17 bases between. Germline CDR1 and CDR2: DFQATT and SNEGSKA (reference sequence). The CDR3 DNA follows: TGCAGTGCTAGCCGACAGGCAAGTCGGGATGGCTACACCTTC. The encoded protein is CSASRQASRDGYTF.

With regard to this clonotype: A junction boundary mismatches the germline segment, possibly from a read error. The genes are TRBV20-1 and TRBJ1-6; TRBD1 matches at 7 bases. Germline assignment: CDR1 DFQATT and CDR2 SNEGSKA (reference sequence). This CDR3 contains 17 residues. The DNA of the CDR3 is TGCAGCGCTAGAGTTGGGAAGGGGGCGGCTCGAGTCTCACCCCTCCACTTT. This sequence encodes CSARVGKGAARVSPLHF.

Remarks on this clonotype: A junction boundary mismatches the germline segment, possibly from a read error. The rearrangement links TRBV18 to TRBJ2-5; D assignment may be TRBD1 or TRBD2 (5 bases each). This CDR3 contains 13 residues. Looked up from germline, CDR1 is KGHSH and CDR2 is LQKENI. CDR3 region: CASSPRGKEAQYF. In nucleotides, the CDR3 is TGTGCCAGCTCACCACGGGGGAAAGAGGCCCAGTACTTC.

This clonotype showed up many times. The rearrangement links TRBV7-2 to TRBJ2-5, with D possibly TRBD2 on 5 matching bases. V lost 5 bases, J lost 4 bases, and 14 bases lay in between. CDR1 SGHTA and CDR2 FQGNSA come from the germline V gene. The CDR3 is made up of 14 amino acids. The CDR3 sequence: CASSHSRVGETQYF. The CDR3 DNA is TGTGCCAGCAGCCACTCGAGGGTCGGAGAGACCCAGTACTTC. The whole variable domain, filled in from reference TRBV7-2 and TRBJ2-5, reads GAGVSQSPSNKVTEKGKDVELRCDPISGHTALYWYRQSLGQGLEFLIYFQGNSAPDKSGLPSDRFSAERTGGSVSTLTIQRTQQEDSAVYLCASSHSRVGETQYFGPGTRLLVL.

The V gene is TRBV7-2, the J gene TRBJ2-1; D is unclear. V gave up 1 base and J gave up 7 bases, with 8 bases separating them. The CDR3 extends over 13 amino acids. The germline gives CDR1 SGHTA, CDR2 FQGNSA. CDR3 nucleotides: TGTGCCAGCAGCTTAGGTTCTGTGAATGAGCAGTTCTTC. It specifies CASSLGSVNEQFF.

This chain links TRBV12-3 or TRBV12-4 with TRBJ1-5; 7 bases line up with TRBD1. V lost 5 bases and J lost 3; bases outside the gene matches: 10. There are 16 residues in the CDR3. DNA of the CDR3: TGTGCCAGCAGTAGGTCCGGACAGGAAATCAATCAGCCCCAGCATTTT. Its protein is CASSRSGQEINQPQHF.

This clonotype is a singleton in its sample. V and J are TRBV5-1 and TRBJ2-1; no firm D call. The V end was cut by 1 base, the J end by 5 bases, with 10 bases between. Germline V gives CDR1 SGHRS, CDR2 YFSETQ. There are 14 residues in the CDR3. The CDR3 DNA follows: TGCGCCAGCAGCTTGCAGGTCCCCAACAATGAGCAGTTCTTC. It codes for CASSLQVPNNEQFF.